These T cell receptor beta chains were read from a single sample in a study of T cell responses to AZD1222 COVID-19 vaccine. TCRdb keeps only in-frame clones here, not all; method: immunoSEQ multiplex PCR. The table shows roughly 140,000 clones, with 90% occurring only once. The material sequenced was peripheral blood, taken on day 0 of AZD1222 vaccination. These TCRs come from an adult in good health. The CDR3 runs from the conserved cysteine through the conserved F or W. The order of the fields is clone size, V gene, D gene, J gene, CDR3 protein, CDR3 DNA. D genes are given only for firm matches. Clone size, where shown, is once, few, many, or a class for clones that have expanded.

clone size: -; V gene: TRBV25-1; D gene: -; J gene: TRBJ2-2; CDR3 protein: CASSLPTTGNTGELFF; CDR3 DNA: TGTGCCAGCAGTCTCCCAACGACAGGAAACACCGGGGAGCTGTTTTTT
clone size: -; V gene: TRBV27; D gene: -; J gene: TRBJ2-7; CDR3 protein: CASSLRGEYF; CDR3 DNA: TGTGCCAGCAGTTTAAGAGGCGAGTACTTC
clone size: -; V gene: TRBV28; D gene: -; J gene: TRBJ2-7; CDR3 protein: CASRAGVWYEQYF; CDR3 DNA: TGTGCCAGCAGGGCAGGGGTTTGGTACGAGCAGTACTTC
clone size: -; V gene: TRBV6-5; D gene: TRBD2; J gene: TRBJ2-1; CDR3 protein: CASRERGSSYNEQFF; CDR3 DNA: TGTGCCAGCAGAGAGCGGGGGAGCTCCTACAATGAGCAGTTCTTC
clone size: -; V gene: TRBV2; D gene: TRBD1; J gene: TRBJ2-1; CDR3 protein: CASKHQGAEVGNEQFF; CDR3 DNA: TGTGCCAGCAAACACCAGGGGGCCGAAGTGGGCAATGAGCAGTTCTTC
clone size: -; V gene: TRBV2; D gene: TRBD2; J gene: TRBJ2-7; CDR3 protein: CASSAETGTSVSLEQYF; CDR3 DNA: TGTGCCAGCAGTGCTGAGACCGGGACTAGCGTCTCTCTCGAGCAGTACTTC
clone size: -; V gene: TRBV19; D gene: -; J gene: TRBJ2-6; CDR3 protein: CASSSGLWGANVLTF; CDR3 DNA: TGTGCCAGTAGTTCAGGCCTCTGGGGGGCCAACGTCCTGACTTTC
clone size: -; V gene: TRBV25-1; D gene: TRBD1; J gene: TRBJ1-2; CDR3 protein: CASSLGQGLAAGYTF; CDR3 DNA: TGTGCCAGCAGCCTGGGACAGGGTTTAGCGGCTGGCTACACCTTC
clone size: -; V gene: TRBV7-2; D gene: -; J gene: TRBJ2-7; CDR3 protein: CASSRRGAYEQYF; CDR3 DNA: TGTGCCAGCAGCCGCCGGGGCGCCTACGAGCAGTACTTC
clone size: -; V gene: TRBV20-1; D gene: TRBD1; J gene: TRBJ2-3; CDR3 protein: CSASTRGPSWDTQYF; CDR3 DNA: TGCAGTGCTAGTACCAGGGGGCCCTCGTGGGATACGCAGTATTTT
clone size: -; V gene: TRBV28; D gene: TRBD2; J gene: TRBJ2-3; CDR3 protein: CASSLWTSAADTQYF; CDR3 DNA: TGTGCCAGCAGTTTGTGGACTAGCGCGGCAGATACGCAGTATTTT
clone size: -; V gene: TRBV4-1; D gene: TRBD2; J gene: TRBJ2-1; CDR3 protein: CASSQELAGEQFF; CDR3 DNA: TGCGCCAGCAGCCAAGAACTAGCGGGTGAGCAGTTCTTC
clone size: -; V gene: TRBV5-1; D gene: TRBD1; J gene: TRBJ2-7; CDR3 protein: CASSLTWIQGIGEQYF; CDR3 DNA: TGCGCCAGCAGCTTAACGTGGATACAGGGGATCGGCGAGCAGTACTTC
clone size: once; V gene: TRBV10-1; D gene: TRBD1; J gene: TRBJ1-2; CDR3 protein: CASSFRDRCRYGYTF; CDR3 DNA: TGCGCCAGCAGTTTCCGGGACAGGTGCCGCTATGGCTACACCTTC
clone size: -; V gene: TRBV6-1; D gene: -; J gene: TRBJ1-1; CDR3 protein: CASSDRGRGTEAFF; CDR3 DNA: TGTGCCAGCAGTGACCGGGGGAGAGGTACTGAAGCTTTCTTT
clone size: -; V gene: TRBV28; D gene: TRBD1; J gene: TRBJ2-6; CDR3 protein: CASSIGQATGANVLTF; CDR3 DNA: TGTGCCAGCAGTATAGGACAGGCCACTGGGGCCAACGTCCTGACTTTC
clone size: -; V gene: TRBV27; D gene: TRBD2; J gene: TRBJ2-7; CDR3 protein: CASSPGTSGTSYEQYF; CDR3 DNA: TGTGCCAGCAGTCCCGGGACTAGCGGGACATCCTACGAGCAGTACTTC
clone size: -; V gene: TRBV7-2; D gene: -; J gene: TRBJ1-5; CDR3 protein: CASSPGHENQPQHF; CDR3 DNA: TGTGCCAGCAGCCCCGGACATGAGAATCAGCCCCAGCATTTT
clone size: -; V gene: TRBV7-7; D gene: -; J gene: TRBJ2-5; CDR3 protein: CASSPTLAVQETQYF; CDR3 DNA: TGTGCCAGCAGCCCAACGTTAGCGGTTCAAGAGACCCAGTACTTC
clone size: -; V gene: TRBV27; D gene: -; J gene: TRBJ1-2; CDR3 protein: CASSLSGHTLYGYTF; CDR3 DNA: TGTGCCAGCAGTTTATCGGGACACACGCTCTATGGCTACACCTTC
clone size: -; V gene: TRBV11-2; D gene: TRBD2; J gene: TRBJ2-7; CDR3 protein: CASSRTSTYYEQYF; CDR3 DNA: TGTGCCAGCAGCCGGACTAGCACATACTACGAGCAGTACTTC
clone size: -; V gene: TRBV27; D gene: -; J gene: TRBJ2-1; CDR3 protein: CASSSPRLAGFYNEQFF; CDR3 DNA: TGTGCCAGCAGTTCCCCTCGACTGGCGGGTTTTTACAATGAGCAGTTCTTC
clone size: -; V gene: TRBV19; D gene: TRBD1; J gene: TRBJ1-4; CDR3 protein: CASWDRGGRTNEKLFF; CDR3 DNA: TGTGCCAGCTGGGACAGGGGTGGGCGAACTAATGAAAAACTGTTTTTT
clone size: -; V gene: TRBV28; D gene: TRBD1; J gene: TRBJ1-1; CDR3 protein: CASSLPRGRLNTEAFF; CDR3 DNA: TGTGCCAGCAGCCTACCCAGGGGGAGGCTGAACACTGAAGCTTTCTTT
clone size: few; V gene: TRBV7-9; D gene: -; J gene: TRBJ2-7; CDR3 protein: CASSGRQPSYEQYF; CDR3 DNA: TGTGCCAGCAGCGGGAGACAACCGTCCTACGAGCAGTACTTC
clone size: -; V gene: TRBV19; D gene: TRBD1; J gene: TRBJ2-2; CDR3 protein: CASTKGQVYAGELFF; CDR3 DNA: TGTGCCAGTACTAAGGGACAGGTGTACGCCGGGGAGCTGTTTTTT